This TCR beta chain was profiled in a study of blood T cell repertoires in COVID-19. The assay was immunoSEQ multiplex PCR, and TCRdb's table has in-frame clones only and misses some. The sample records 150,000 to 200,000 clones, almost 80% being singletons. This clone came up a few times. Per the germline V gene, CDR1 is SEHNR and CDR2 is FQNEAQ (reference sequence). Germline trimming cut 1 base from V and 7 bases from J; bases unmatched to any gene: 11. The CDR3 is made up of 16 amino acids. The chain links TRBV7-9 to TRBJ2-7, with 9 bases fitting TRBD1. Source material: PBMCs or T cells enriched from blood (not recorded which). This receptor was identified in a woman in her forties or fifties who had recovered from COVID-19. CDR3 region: CASSLGEGQGGGEQYF. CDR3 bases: TGTGCCAGCAGCTTAGGGGAGGGACAGGGAGGAGGAGAGCAGTACTTC.